Shown below are 12 T cell receptor beta chains from a single sample sequenced in a study of blood T cell repertoires in COVID-19 (dated by TCRdb to the early 2020s). Library prep was done by the immunoSEQ multiplex PCR assay. The table was pulled from immuneACCESS by TCRdb, which kept in-frame rearrangements only. Such tables lose some clones; where checked, under half of the loss comes from unresolved V genes, and the rest has no known cause. In all, the sample holds about 140,000 clones, and 76% of those were seen once. The ten largest make up approximately 5% of the sample. Specimen: peripheral blood. The receptors here all came from a woman aged 80 or older with active or convalescent COVID-19.

The chain joins TRBV3-1 (or the pseudogene TRBV3-2) to TRBJ2-7; D might be TRBD2 (6 bases). Trimming cost V 6 bases and J 10 bases, with 19 bases left between them. The CDR3 has 13 amino acids. CDR1 LGHDT and CDR2 YNNKEL come from the germline V gene (reference sequence). The CDR3 here is CASSGMTRGPQYF. The CDR3 region has the DNA TGTGCCAGCAGTGGGATGACTAGGGGCCCACAGTACTTC.

The genes are TRBV20-1 and TRBJ1-6, with no clear D. Trimming took off 3 bases at V and 7 bases at J, with 13 bases between the two ends. The CDR3 is 14 residues long. Germline CDR1 reads DFQATT; CDR2 reads SNEGSKA (reference sequence). The CDR3 DNA reads as TGCAGTGCTAGTCGGGGTGCGGGGAATTCACCCCTCCACTTT. Translation gives CSASRGAGNSPLHF.

The J gene is TRBJ1-1, the V gene TRBV10-1; 7 positions agree with TRBD1. CDR3 length: 14 residues. V gave up 8 bases and J gave up 5 bases; unmatched junction bases: 11. The V gene's germline CDR1 is WNHNN and CDR2 SYGVQD (reference sequence). In DNA, the CDR3 is TGCGCCAGCTTTTGTTTCAGGGGGAAAACTGAAGCTTTCTTT. Encoded protein: CASFCFRGKTEAFF.

Comments on this clone: Additional DNA sequences in this sample encode the identical CDR3. The rearrangement links TRBV5-1 to TRBJ1-2; the match to TRBD1 covers 7 bases. Per germline, CDR1 SGHRS and CDR2 YFSETQ. This CDR3 region has 13 residues. Trimming took 3 bases from V and 5 from J; bases not matched to a gene: 4. The CDR3 loop reads CASSSGTEYGYTF. In nucleotides, the CDR3 is TGCGCCAGCAGCTCCGGGACAGAATATGGCTACACCTTC.

J is TRBJ1-1 and V is TRBV6-5; weak D call: TRBD1 (6 bases). Germline V CDR1 and CDR2: MNHEY, SVGAGI. The CDR3 covers 13 residues. V was trimmed by 6 bases and J by 4 bases, leaving 12 bases between them. CDR3 in amino acids: CASRLTGSTEAFF. The CDR3 region has the DNA TGTGCCAGCAGGTTGACAGGCAGCACTGAAGCTTTCTTT.

This clone was picked up a small number of times. This chain's CDR3 is CASSPTGGAENTEAFF. The DNA for the CDR3 is TGTGCCAGCAGCCCGACGGGGGGCGCAGAGAACACTGAAGCTTTCTTT. The genes are TRBV2 and TRBJ1-1; possibly TRBD1 for D (6 bases). Germline V CDR1 and CDR2: SNHLY, FYNNEI. The CDR3 is made up of 16 amino acids. Trimming shortened V by 6 bases and J by 1 base, and 18 bases separated the two germline ends.

V is TRBV3-1 (or the pseudogene TRBV3-2) and J is TRBJ1-6; 7 bases map to TRBD1. V shed 2 bases and J 7 bases; nucleotides not matched to a gene: 8. The CDR3 covers 16 residues. Germline V gives CDR1 LGHDT, CDR2 YNNKEL (reference sequence). CDR3 in DNA: TGTGCCAGCAGCCAAAGGGACAGCACAACCAATTCACCCCTCCACTTT. Translation: CASSQRDSTTNSPLHF.

This chain uses TRBV6-6 with TRBJ1-2, with D unclear. The CDR3 covers 11 residues. V was clipped by 8 bases and J by 11 bases, with 15 bases between them. CDR1 is MNHNY and CDR2 is SVGAGI in the germline V gene (reference sequence). CDR3 sequence: CASLEGIGYTF. CDR3 DNA: TGTGCCAGCCTGGAGGGAATAGGTTACACCTTC.

The chain recombines TRBV18 with TRBJ2-7; 9 bases line up with TRBD1. V shed 3 bases and J 1 base; nucleotides not matched to a gene: 4. This CDR3 spans 15 amino acids. Germline V gene data show CDR1 as KGHSH and CDR2 as LQKENI. The CDR3 DNA sequence: TGTGCCAGCTCACCTCCCGGGACAGGGTCCTACGAGCAGTACTTC. Translating gives CASSPPGTGSYEQYF.

This chain connects TRBV6-5 to TRBJ2-3; 7 positions match TRBD2. Germline V gene data show CDR1 as MNHEY and CDR2 as SVGAGI. Losses at the gene ends were 6 bases for V and 1 base for J; bases not matched to a gene: 7. The CDR3 extends over 15 amino acids. The CDR3 spells CASSRGGFGTDTQYF. In DNA form, the CDR3 reads TGTGCCAGCAGCCGCGGGGGTTTTGGCACAGATACGCAGTATTTT.

The genes are TRBV5-1 and TRBJ2-1; 10 nucleotides match TRBD2. The junction had 12 bases not matched to a gene; V was cut back by 4 bases and J by 8 bases. CDR1 and CDR2 (germline): SGHRS, YFSETQ. This CDR3 contains 16 residues. The CDR3, as DNA: TGCGCCAGCAGCCGCCCTGAGCGGGGGGGCCACGATGAGCAGTTCTTC. Encoded protein: CASSRPERGGHDEQFF.

The chain recombines TRBV9 with TRBJ1-2; D may be TRBD1 (5 bases). CDR1 is SGDLS, CDR2 YYNGEE, per germline. Trimming left V 4 bases short and J 6 bases short, with 13 bases between. CDR3 length: 13 amino acids. The DNA of the CDR3 is TGTGCCAGCAGCCTAGGACAAGTAAATGGCTACACCTTC. Its protein is CASSLGQVNGYTF.